These T cell receptor beta chains were read from a single sample in a study of vaccination effects on CD4 cells after COVID-19. Antigens for these TCRs are unknown. Produced via immunoSEQ multiplex PCR; TCRdb's table is partial and in-frame only. The sample lists fewer than 35,000 clones, about 71% seen once, with 3.8% in the top ten. This material consisted of CD4+ T cells from PBMCs cultured without peptide, taken before COVID-19 vaccination. The receptors shown here come from a human donor who received a COVID-19 vaccine. Both conserved end residues are part of each CDR3. The D gene is left open where the match is weak. Some rows mark clone size as missing; the rest say once, few, many or name a class of expanded clone.

j_call d_call clone_size v_call cdr3_aa cdr3_nt
TRBJ1-1 . . TRBV6-5 CASISNTEAFF TGTGCCAGCATCAGCAACACTGAAGCTTTCTTT
TRBJ1-6 . . TRBV28 CASSFPDYNSPLHF TGTGCCAGCAGTTTTCCGGACTATAATTCACCCCTCCACTTT
TRBJ1-2 . . TRBV28 CASSFPVGGGYTF TGTGCCAGCAGTTTCCCCGTAGGTGGCGGCTACACCTTC
TRBJ2-1 TRBD1 . TRBV20-1 CSASRVRTGGNYEQFF TGCAGTGCTAGTCGGGTCAGGACAGGTGGCAATTATGAGCAGTTCTTC
TRBJ1-1 . few TRBV19 CASSRIWVGSTEAFF TGTGCCAGTAGCAGGATTTGGGTTGGGAGCACTGAAGCTTTCTTT
TRBJ2-1 . . TRBV18 CASSRFDGLNEQFF TGTGCCAGCTCGAGGTTCGACGGGCTCAATGAGCAGTTCTTC
TRBJ1-1 . . TRBV30 CAWKSENTEAFF TGTGCCTGGAAGAGCGAAAACACTGAAGCTTTCTTT
TRBJ1-4 . . TRBV25-1 CASSRVGLNEKLFF TGTGCCAGCTCAAGGGTAGGGCTTAATGAAAAACTGTTTTTT
TRBJ2-1 . . TRBV6-5 CASKRLYNEQFF TGTGCCAGCAAACGGCTCTACAATGAGCAGTTCTTC
TRBJ1-4 . medium-sized TRBV12-2 CASLGGEKLFF TGTGCAAGTTTGGGGGGGGAAAAACTGTTTTTT
TRBJ1-3 . . TRBV5-1 CASSLYPAGSSGNTIYF TGCGCCAGCAGCTTGTATCCCGCAGGTTCCTCTGGAAACACCATATATTTT
TRBJ2-2 . . TRBV30 CAWTYGPGELFF TGTGCCTGGACCTACGGACCCGGGGAGCTGTTTTTT
TRBJ2-7 . . TRBV5-1 CASRILLSSYEQYF TGCGCCAGCCGCATCCTTCTTAGCTCCTACGAGCAGTACTTC
TRBJ1-4 . few TRBV5-1 CASSLDRAGKLFF TGCGCCAGCAGCTTGGACAGGGCGGGGAAACTGTTTTTT
TRBJ1-6 . few TRBV5-1 CASSLAPGGNSPLHF TGCGCCAGCAGCTTGGCTCCGGGAGGTAATTCACCCCTCCACTTT
TRBJ2-7 TRBD1 medium-sized TRBV29-1 CSVARDRGDEQYF TGCAGCGTCGCCCGGGACAGGGGTGACGAGCAGTACTTC
TRBJ1-1 . few TRBV11-2 CASSSGYTEAFF TGTGCCAGCAGCTCTGGATACACTGAAGCTTTCTTT
TRBJ2-5 . . TRBV19 CASSPPGTAQETQYF TGTGCCAGTAGTCCCCCCGGGACGGCACAAGAGACCCAGTACTTC
TRBJ2-5 TRBD1 . TRBV19 CASSISGTDQETQYF TGTGCCAGTAGTATCTCCGGGACAGACCAAGAGACCCAGTACTTC
TRBJ2-5 . . TRBV29-1 CSVEQLQGTQYF TGCAGCGTTGAACAGCTACAAGGGACCCAGTACTTC
TRBJ2-7 TRBD1 . TRBV5-1 CASSLGAGGIYEQYF TGCGCCAGCAGCTTGGGGGCAGGGGGAATCTACGAGCAGTACTTC
TRBJ2-7 TRBD2 . TRBV3-1/TRBV3-2 CASSQALAGGYEQYF TGTGCCAGCAGCCAAGCTCTAGCGGGAGGCTACGAGCAGTACTTC
TRBJ1-2 TRBD1 . TRBV6-5 CASTRGQGDGYTF TGTGCCAGCACTCGCGGACAGGGAGATGGCTACACCTTC
TRBJ2-7 . . TRBV19 CASSMAGGWNEQYF TGTGCCAGTAGTATGGCCGGGGGCTGGAACGAGCAGTACTTC
TRBJ1-2 . . TRBV3-1/TRBV3-2 CASSQSTYGYTF TGTGCCAGCAGCCAATCTACCTATGGCTACACCTTC
TRBJ1-3 . . TRBV5-1 CASSLVPSGNTIYF TGCGCCAGCAGCTTGGTTCCCTCTGGAAACACCATATATTTT
TRBJ2-7 . few TRBV5-6 CASSHGPGRSSYEQYF TGTGCCAGCAGCCACGGACCCGGCAGGAGCTCCTACGAGCAGTACTTC
TRBJ1-6 . few TRBV25-1 CASSAWEDSPLHF TGTGCCAGCAGTGCGTGGGAGGATTCACCCCTCCACTTT
TRBJ1-4 TRBD1 . TRBV27 CASSRQGTTNEKLFF TGTGCCAGCAGTCGACAGGGGACAACTAATGAAAAACTGTTTTTT
TRBJ1-1 TRBD1 . TRBV7-9 CASSLSNYRGRVATEAFF TGTGCCAGCAGCTTATCAAACTACAGGGGAAGAGTCGCCACTGAAGCTTTCTTT
TRBJ1-1 . . TRBV18 CASSPGLSEGVEAFF TGTGCCAGCTCACCGGGGCTCTCGGAGGGCGTTGAAGCTTTCTTT
TRBJ2-5 . . TRBV5-5 CASTKVGGRAQETQYF TGTGCCAGCACCAAAGTCGGGGGGCGCGCCCAAGAGACCCAGTACTTC
TRBJ1-2 . . TRBV12-3/TRBV12-4 CASTNDNAYGYTF TGTGCCAGCACCAACGACAACGCCTATGGCTACACCTTC
TRBJ2-2 . few TRBV7-9 CASSPRWGTGELFF TGTGCCAGCAGCCCCAGGTGGGGAACCGGGGAGCTGTTTTTT
TRBJ1-6 . . TRBV20-1 CSASMGGNSPLHF TGCAGTGCTAGTATGGGCGGGAATTCACCCCTCCACTTT
TRBJ2-2 TRBD2 . TRBV3-1/TRBV3-2 CASSQGGLVTGELFF TGTGCCAGCAGCCAAGGCGGACTAGTTACCGGGGAGCTGTTTTTT
TRBJ1-2 . . TRBV19 CASSITGAASGYTF TGTGCCAGTAGTATCACGGGGGCCGCAAGTGGCTACACCTTC
TRBJ1-1 . . TRBV19 CASSTQYTEAFF TGTGCCAGTAGTACCCAGTACACTGAAGCTTTCTTT
TRBJ1-4 . . TRBV19 CASSNGEAGDDNEKLFF TGTGCCAGTAGTAATGGGGAGGCAGGGGACGACAATGAAAAACTGTTTTTT
TRBJ2-7 . . TRBV5-1 CASSLTSGLGVKSYEQYF TGCGCCAGCAGCTTGACTTCTGGGCTAGGGGTGAAAAGCTACGAGCAGTACTTC
TRBJ2-5 . . TRBV2 CASSEAPRAGETQYF TGTGCCAGCAGTGAAGCGCCTAGGGCGGGAGAGACCCAGTACTTC
TRBJ2-5 . . TRBV11-2 CASSSAVGWETQYF TGTGCCAGCAGTTCAGCGGTGGGGTGGGAGACCCAGTACTTC
TRBJ1-2 . . TRBV5-8 CASSLLYGYTF TGTGCCAGCAGCCTTTTATATGGCTACACCTTC
TRBJ2-3 TRBD2 . TRBV19 CASSTGVPGLAGDIDTQYF TGTGCCAGTAGTACCGGAGTCCCGGGACTAGCGGGAGATATAGATACGCAGTATTTT
TRBJ1-3 TRBD1 . TRBV4-2 CASSQGDRGPGNTIYF TGTGCCAGCAGCCAAGGGGATAGGGGGCCTGGAAACACCATATATTTT
TRBJ2-3 TRBD2 . TRBV5-8 CASSSPGLAGGGTDTQYF TGTGCCAGCAGCTCGCCGGGACTAGCGGGGGGCGGAACAGATACGCAGTATTTT
TRBJ2-5 . . TRBV10-3 CAISELGKETQYF TGTGCCATCAGTGAACTTGGAAAAGAGACCCAGTACTTC
TRBJ1-1 TRBD1 once TRBV7-2 CASSLVGTGDTEAFF TGTGCCAGCAGCTTAGTAGGGACAGGGGACACTGAAGCTTTCTTT
TRBJ2-3 . . TRBV29-1 CSVHGRGSTDTQYF TGCAGCGTTCACGGACGGGGAAGCACAGATACGCAGTATTTT
TRBJ2-7 TRBD1 . TRBV6-5 CASRPTGAYEQYF TGTGCCAGCAGGCCCACAGGGGCCTACGAGCAGTACTTC
TRBJ2-1 TRBD2 . TRBV6-4 CASSRLAGKFSEQFF TGTGCCAGCAGCCGACTAGCGGGGAAATTTAGTGAGCAGTTCTTC
TRBJ2-2 . few TRBV3-1/TRBV3-2 CASSHGEAARRELFF TGTGCCAGCAGTCACGGTGAGGCGGCGAGGCGGGAGCTGTTTTTT
TRBJ2-1 . . TRBV4-2 CASSQEIVRDSYNEQFF TGTGCCAGCAGCCAAGAGATAGTCAGGGACTCCTACAATGAGCAGTTCTTC
TRBJ1-1 . . TRBV4-1 CASSPSNSGTEAFF TGCGCCAGCAGCCCGTCCAATTCGGGCACTGAAGCTTTCTTT
TRBJ1-1 . . TRBV10-2 CATSLDRLMNTEAFF TGCGCCACCTCTCTCGACAGGCTGATGAACACTGAAGCTTTCTTT
TRBJ1-1 . . TRBV29-1 CSVEGGPNTEAFF TGCAGCGTCGAGGGGGGCCCGAACACTGAAGCTTTCTTT
TRBJ1-1 TRBD1 . TRBV10-1 CASSRTGDTEAFF TGCGCCAGCAGCCGGACAGGGGACACTGAAGCTTTCTTT
TRBJ2-2 TRBD2 . TRBV27 CASSFSSGRRTGELFF TGTGCCAGCAGTTTTTCTAGCGGGCGTAGGACCGGGGAGCTGTTTTTT
TRBJ2-1 TRBD2 few TRBV18 CASSLPGTSFNEQFF TGTGCCAGCTCACTTCCCGGGACTAGCTTTAATGAGCAGTTCTTC